The 27 T cell receptor beta chains listed next were all sequenced from one sample in a study of blood T cell repertoires in COVID-19. Sequencing used immunoSEQ multiplex PCR; TCRdb keeps in-frame clones, though not all of them. The sample has around 250,000 clones; 80% to 85% are singletons. The specimen was peripheral blood. Receptors were obtained from a woman in her forties who had recovered from COVID-19.

This clone was detected many times. V is TRBV2 and J is TRBJ1-3, with a weak D call TRBD1 (6 bases). V was cut by 5 bases and J by 4 bases, with 15 bases left in between. This CDR3 region has 15 residues. The germline V gene encodes CDR1 SNHLY and CDR2 FYNNEI. CDR3 sequence (DNA): TGTGCCAGCAGTCCACAGGGAGCTTCCGGAAACACCATATATTTT. Its translation: CASSPQGASGNTIYF.

The chain joins TRBV2 to TRBJ2-2; TRBD1 aligns across 9 bases. V was pared by 5 bases and J by 7 bases, with 8 bases of the junction left unmatched. Germline-derived CDR1 and CDR2 are SNHLY and FYNNEI. CDR3 length: 15 residues. The CDR3 DNA reads as TGTGCCAGCAGTCGGGACAGGGTTAAGGGCGGGGAGCTGTTTTTT. This gives the protein CASSRDRVKGGELFF.

This rearrangement joins TRBV6-1 to TRBJ2-5; D remains unclear. Germline V CDR1 and CDR2: MNHNS, SASEGT. This CDR3 comprises 13 residues. The V end was cut by 2 bases, the J end by 3 bases, with 7 bases between. This CDR3 reads CASSETVEETQYF. In DNA, the CDR3 is TGTGCCAGCAGTGAAACGGTAGAAGAGACCCAGTACTTC.

This chain uses TRBV9 with TRBJ2-1; 10 bases fit TRBD1. V dropped 2 bases and J dropped 4; count of bases not matched to a gene: 0. The CDR3 consists of 14 residues. CDR1 is SGDLS, CDR2 YYNGEE, per germline. The CDR3 DNA sequence: TGTGCCAGCAGCGTGGGACAGGGGTACAATGAGCAGTTCTTC. It specifies CASSVGQGYNEQFF.

The gene calls are TRBV6-6 and TRBJ2-7, with 9 positions matching TRBD1. This CDR3 contains 14 residues. J lost 3 bases, V lost 3 bases, and 3 bases had no gene match. Germline V gene data show CDR1 as MNHNY and CDR2 as SVGAGI (reference sequence). CDR3: CASSYGTGFYEQYF. The CDR3 region has the DNA TGTGCCAGCAGTTATGGGACAGGGTTCTACGAGCAGTACTTC.

The V and J genes are TRBV2 and TRBJ2-2; possibly TRBD1 for D (5 bases). Trimming took 4 bases from V and 0 from J, leaving 18 bases between them. Germline CDR1 reads SNHLY; CDR2 reads FYNNEI. This CDR3 is 18 amino acids long. The CDR3 DNA is TGTGCCAGCAGTGCCGGAACCTACACAGGTCCGAACACCGGGGAGCTGTTTTTT. Its translation: CASSAGTYTGPNTGELFF.

The V call is TRBV7-9, the J call TRBJ1-4; D is uncertain. The V and J ends lost 2 bases and 4 bases respectively, with 5 bases between them. Per the germline V gene, CDR1 is SEHNR and CDR2 is FQNEAQ (reference sequence). The CDR3 has 13 residues. CDR3 amino acids: CASSLRGNEKLFF. As DNA, the CDR3 is TGTGCCAGCAGCTTACGGGGTAATGAAAAACTGTTTTTT. Full variable domain (outside the CDR3, taken from reference TRBV7-9 and TRBJ1-4): DTGVSQNPRHKITKRGQNVTFRCDPISEHNRLYWYRQTLGQGPEFLTYFQNEAQLEKSRLLSDRFSAERPKGSFSTLEIQRTEQGDSAMYLCASSLRGNEKLFFGSGTQLSVL.

This clone was seen only a few times. The rearrangement joins TRBV27 to TRBJ2-7, with a weak D call TRBD1 (6 bases). This CDR3 has 12 residues. CDR1 is MNHEY and CDR2 is SMNVEV in the germline V gene (reference sequence). Trimming removed 6 bases at V and 5 bases at J, with 11 bases between. CDR3 in amino acids: CASRAGVHEQYF. The CDR3 DNA sequence: TGTGCCAGCAGGGCAGGGGTACACGAGCAGTACTTC.

The chain couples TRBV5-5 to TRBJ2-1; 13 bases line up with TRBD2. The CDR3 spans 17 residues. The V gene's germline CDR1 is SGHKS and CDR2 YYEKEE (reference sequence). The V segment lost 4 bases and the J segment 9 bases; nucleotides outside the gene matches: 13. The CDR3 reads CASSLWTSGGLSSEQFF. CDR3 nucleotides: TGTGCCAGCAGCCTCTGGACTAGCGGGGGCCTCTCTTCTGAGCAGTTCTTC.

This clone came up a few times. The CDR3 sequence: CASSLGPGLTYEQYF. In DNA form, the CDR3 reads TGTGCCAGCAGCTTAGGTCCGGGATTAACCTACGAGCAGTACTTC. The V gene is TRBV7-7, the J gene TRBJ2-7; D may be TRBD2 (5 bases). Trimming took 1 base from V and 2 from J, leaving 12 bases between them. The CDR3 contains 15 residues. Germline CDR1 and CDR2: SSHAT and FNYEAQ (reference sequence). The variable domain in full, completed from reference TRBV7-7 and TRBJ2-7, reads GAGVSQSPRYKVTKRGQDVTLRCDPISSHATLYWYQQALGQGPEFLTYFNYEAQPDKSGLPSDRFSAERPEGSISTLTIQRTEQRDSAMYRCASSLGPGLTYEQYFGPGTRLTVT.

V and J are TRBV11-2 and TRBJ2-7; TRBD2 might be the D (6 bases). This CDR3 has 15 amino acids. V lost 5 bases and J 3 bases, leaving 17 bases between the germline ends. Germline lookup yields CDR1 SGHAT and CDR2 FQNNGV. The CDR3 DNA reads as TGTGCCAGCAGCCTCCGGGGGTCCATGATCTACGAGCAGTACTTC. Translating it yields CASSLRGSMIYEQYF.

The V call is TRBV2, the J call TRBJ1-4, with 7 bases identical to TRBD1. CDR1 is SNHLY and CDR2 is FYNNEI in the germline V gene. The CDR3 has 14 residues. V lost 8 bases, J lost 5 bases, and 8 bases stayed unmatched. The CDR3 DNA reads as TGTGCCAGCCAGCCGGACAGGCAAAATGAAAAACTGTTTTTT. Its translation: CASQPDRQNEKLFF. The complete variable domain, with remaining parts taken from reference TRBV2 and TRBJ1-4, reads EPEVTQTPSHQVTQMGQEVILRCVPISNHLYFYWYRQILGQKVEFLVSFYNNEISEKSEIFDDQFSVERPDGSNFTLKIRSTKLEDSAMYFCASQPDRQNEKLFFGSGTQLSVL.

This chain connects TRBV30 to TRBJ1-1; no firm D call. This CDR3 has 13 amino acids. V lost 2 bases and J lost 1, with 8 bases in between. The germline gives CDR1 GTSNPN, CDR2 SVGIG (reference sequence). Here the CDR3 DNA reads TGTGCCTGGAGTAGGCAGGAGAACACTGAAGCTTTCTTT. It is translated as CAWSRQENTEAFF.

The chain has TRBV28 and TRBJ1-3, with D possibly being TRBD1 (5 bases). Trimming stripped 3 bases from V and 7 bases from J, with 10 bases between. There are 13 residues in the CDR3. Germline values: CDR1 MDHEN, CDR2 SYDVKM. The CDR3 loop reads CASSLQGVNTIYF. CDR3 sequence (DNA): TGTGCCAGCAGTTTGCAAGGGGTCAACACCATATATTTT.

This chain uses TRBV2 with TRBJ2-3; no clear D gene. The CDR3 loop spans 12 amino acids. The germline V and J ends were trimmed by 8 bases and 0 bases, with 6 bases remaining between them. The germline gives CDR1 SNHLY, CDR2 FYNNEI. The CDR3 loop reads CASAYSTDTQYF. The CDR3 coding sequence is TGTGCCAGCGCCTATAGCACAGATACGCAGTATTTT.

The chain has TRBV10-1 and TRBJ1-5; D may be TRBD1 (5 bases). Germline V lookup: CDR1 WNHNN, CDR2 SYGVQD (reference sequence). V lost 4 bases, J lost 4 bases, and 14 bases lay in between. The CDR3 has 15 residues. The CDR3 DNA sequence: TGCGCCAGCAGTGGGGGGACTGCAGGAAATCAGCCCCAGCATTTT. It yields the protein CASSGGTAGNQPQHF.

The chain links TRBV15 to TRBJ2-1, with D possibly matching TRBD1 (5 bases). With 1 base removed from V and 7 bases from J, the gap between germline ends came to 8 bases. The germline gives CDR1 LNHNV, CDR2 YYDKDF (reference sequence). The CDR3 contains 13 residues. CDR3 region: CATSRAQGNEQFF. The CDR3 DNA reads as TGTGCCACCAGCAGAGCTCAGGGTAATGAGCAGTTCTTC.

This sequence joins TRBV5-1 and TRBJ1-2, with TRBD1 identical over 8 bases. Germline trimming cut 7 bases from V and 8 bases from J; bases unmatched to any gene: 19. Per the germline V gene, CDR1 is SGHRS and CDR2 is YFSETQ. The CDR3 loop spans 16 amino acids. CDR3 DNA sequence: TGCGCCAGCTGCGGCCTGGGACAGGCCCGATGCTCCGGCTACACCTTC. It specifies CASCGLGQARCSGYTF.

The chain links TRBV11-3 to TRBJ1-3; 9 bases agree with TRBD1. V was clipped by 7 bases and J by 4 bases; unmatched bases: 5. The CDR3 totals 14 residues. Germline V lookup: CDR1 SGHNT, CDR2 YENEEA. The CDR3 sequence is CASMGQGAGNTIYF. The CDR3 DNA reads as TGTGCCAGCATGGGACAGGGAGCCGGAAACACCATATATTTT.

The rearrangement links TRBV4-2 to TRBJ2-7, with D perhaps matching TRBD1 (5 bases). The CDR3 consists of 15 residues. CDR1 is LGHNA, CDR2 YNFKEQ, per germline. V was pared by 0 bases and J by 3 bases, with 12 bases between. The CDR3: CASSQEGAANYEQYF. In nucleotides, the CDR3 is TGTGCCAGCAGCCAAGAAGGGGCAGCAAACTACGAGCAGTACTTC.

The J gene is TRBJ1-2, the V gene TRBV2; 8 bases line up with TRBD1. V gave up 8 bases and J gave up 4 bases; unmatched junction bases: 18. Per the germline V gene, CDR1 is SNHLY and CDR2 is FYNNEI. The CDR3 totals 17 residues. The CDR3 here is CASLPGTGARLGYGYTF. The CDR3 DNA follows: TGTGCCAGCCTTCCCGGGACAGGAGCCAGGTTAGGCTATGGCTACACCTTC.

The V call is TRBV4-1, the J call TRBJ1-2; maybe TRBD1 (5 bases). This CDR3 has 19 amino acids. Deletions cut 1 base from V and 4 bases from J, with 25 bases between. From germline, CDR1 is MGHRA and CDR2 YSYEKL. The CDR3 DNA is TGCGCCAGCAGCCAAGTTCGGTTGTCTGACAGAAGAAATTTCTATGGCTACACCTTC. It is translated as CASSQVRLSDRRNFYGYTF.

This chain links TRBV12-5 with TRBJ2-2, with 12 bases matching TRBD1. CDR3 length equals 15 residues. The germline V gene encodes CDR1 LGHNT and CDR2 FRNRAP. The CDR3 spells CASSMGTGGFGELFF. The CDR3 nucleotides read TGTGCCTCTAGTATGGGGACAGGGGGCTTCGGGGAGCTGTTTTTT.

J is TRBJ2-7 and V is TRBV21-1; the table's D call TRBD1 went unverified against the DNA. TRBV21-1 is a known pseudogene. This CDR3 contains 21 residues. In DNA, the CDR3 is TGTGCCAGCAGCAAAGCCCATAAAATCAGGGGGCCAAAAGATTACGTGTACGAGCAGTACTTC. Translating gives CASSKAHKIRGPKDYVYEQYF.

The CDR3 region is CAIRYSGTSLEDTQYF. CDR3 DNA: TGTGCCATCAGGTACTCCGGGACTAGCCTTGAAGATACGCAGTATTTT. This sequence joins TRBV10-3 and TRBJ2-3; 9 nucleotides align to TRBD2. V was clipped by 6 bases and J by 5 bases; unmatched bases: 12. Germline V gives CDR1 ENHRY, CDR2 SYGVKD. This CDR3 comprises 16 residues.

CDR3 region: CASSGRGGATGELFF. The CDR3, as DNA: TGTGCCAGCAGCGGCAGAGGGGGGGCCACCGGGGAGCTGTTTTTT. The chain links TRBV7-9 to TRBJ2-2; TRBD2 might be the D (7 bases). V was pared by 5 bases and J by 4 bases, with 14 bases between. Germline CDR1 SEHNR, CDR2 FQNEAQ (reference sequence). CDR3 length: 15 amino acids.

The chain recombines TRBV7-9 with TRBJ1-6; perhaps TRBD1 as D (5 bases). The CDR3 length is 14 residues. V was trimmed by 5 bases and J by 10 bases, leaving 15 bases between them. Germline CDR1 reads SEHNR; CDR2 reads FQNEAQ (reference sequence). The CDR3 nucleotides read TGTGCCAGCAGCCCCGGGGGGACCGAATCACCCCTCCACTTT. Translated, it gives CASSPGGTESPLHF.